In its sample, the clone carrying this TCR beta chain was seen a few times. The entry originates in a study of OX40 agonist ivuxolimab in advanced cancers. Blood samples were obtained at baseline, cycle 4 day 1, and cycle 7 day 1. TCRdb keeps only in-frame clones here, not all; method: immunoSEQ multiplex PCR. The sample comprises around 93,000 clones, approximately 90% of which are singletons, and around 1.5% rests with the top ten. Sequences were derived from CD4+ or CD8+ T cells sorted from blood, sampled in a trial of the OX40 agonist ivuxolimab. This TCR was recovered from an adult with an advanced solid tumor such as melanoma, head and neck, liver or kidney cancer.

The CDR3 reads CASSLSGGGGTEAFF. CDR3 nucleotide sequence: TGTGCCAGCAGCTTATCAGGTGGAGGGGGAACTGAAGCTTTCTTT. V usage is TRBV7-3 and J usage is TRBJ1-1, with a tentative D call TRBD1 (6 bases). CDR3 size: 15 residues. Between the trimmed V and J ends, which lost 2 bases and 5 bases, there was a span of 15 bases. The germline CDR1 and CDR2 sequences are SGHTA and FQGTGA.